Following are 5 T cell receptor beta chains from one sample sequenced in a study of T cell responses to AZD1222 COVID-19 vaccine. Generated by immunoSEQ multiplex PCR, the TCRdb table keeps only in-frame clones and is missing some. The sample has tens of thousands of clones; roughly 88% are singletons. This material consisted of peripheral blood, taken on day 0 of AZD1222 vaccination. The receptors were gathered from an adult in good health.

The rearrangement uses TRBV5-1 and TRBJ2-1, with 13 positions matching TRBD2. V was pared by 0 bases and J by 7 bases, with 4 bases of the junction left unmatched. From germline, CDR1 is SGHRS and CDR2 YFSETQ. CDR3 length equals 16 residues. CDR3 loop: CASSLGWTSGRNEQFF. CDR3 sequence (DNA): TGCGCCAGCAGCTTGGGGTGGACTAGCGGGAGAAATGAGCAGTTCTTC.

The rearrangement joins TRBV19 to TRBJ1-2; D possibly corresponds to TRBD1 (6 bases). The V and J ends lost 0 bases and 8 bases respectively, with 10 bases between them. The CDR3 runs 13 residues. Germline CDR1 is LNHDA and CDR2 is SQIVND (reference sequence). CDR3 coding DNA: TGTGCCAGTAGTATAGAAGGACAGCGGGGCTACACCTTC. Its protein product is CASSIEGQRGYTF.

Concerning this clone: This sample also contains other DNA sequences that code for the same CDR3. The CDR3 region has the DNA TGTGCCAGCAGTTTGTTCGGGACTAGCGGGAGGGCTTTATACGAGCAGTACTTC. This encodes CASSLFGTSGRALYEQYF. V usage is TRBV27 and J usage is TRBJ2-7, with TRBD2 identical over 16 bases. This CDR3 comprises 18 residues. V gave up 3 bases and J gave up 4 bases; unmatched junction bases: 9. Germline V gives CDR1 MNHEY, CDR2 SMNVEV (reference sequence).

The chain joins TRBV29-1 to TRBJ2-7; 10 bases are shared with TRBD2. V shed 1 base and J 5 bases; nucleotides not matched to a gene: 5. The CDR3 runs 14 residues. Germline CDR1 reads SQVTM; CDR2 reads ANQGSEA. CDR3 sequence (DNA): TGCAGCGTTGAAGGGGTAGCGGGAGGAGACGAGCAGTACTTC. Its protein is CSVEGVAGGDEQYF.

CDR3 sequence (DNA): TGTGCCAGCACCACGGTCAGTAACTATGGCTACACCTTC. Its translation: CASTTVSNYGYTF. The chain is built from TRBV28 and TRBJ1-2; D call uncertain. V dropped 7 bases and J dropped 1 base, with 10 bases sitting between them. The CDR3 runs to 13 residues. Germline V gene lookup returns CDR1 MDHEN and CDR2 SYDVKM.